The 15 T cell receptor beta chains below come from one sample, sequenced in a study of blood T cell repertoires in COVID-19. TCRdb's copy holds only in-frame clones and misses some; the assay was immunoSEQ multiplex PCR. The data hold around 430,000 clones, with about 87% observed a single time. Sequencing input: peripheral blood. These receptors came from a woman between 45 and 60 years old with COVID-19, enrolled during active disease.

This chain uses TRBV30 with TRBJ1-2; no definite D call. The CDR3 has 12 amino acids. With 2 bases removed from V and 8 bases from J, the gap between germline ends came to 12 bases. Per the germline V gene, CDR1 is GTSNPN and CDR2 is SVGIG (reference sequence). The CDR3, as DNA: TGTGCCTGGAGTCCTGGAGTTAGGGGCTACACCTTC. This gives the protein CAWSPGVRGYTF.

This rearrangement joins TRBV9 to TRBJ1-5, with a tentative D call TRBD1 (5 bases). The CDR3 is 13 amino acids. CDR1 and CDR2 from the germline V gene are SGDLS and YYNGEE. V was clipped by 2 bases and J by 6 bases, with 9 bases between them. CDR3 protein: CASSVQGGQPQHF. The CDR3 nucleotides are TGTGCCAGCAGCGTCCAGGGCGGTCAGCCCCAGCATTTT.

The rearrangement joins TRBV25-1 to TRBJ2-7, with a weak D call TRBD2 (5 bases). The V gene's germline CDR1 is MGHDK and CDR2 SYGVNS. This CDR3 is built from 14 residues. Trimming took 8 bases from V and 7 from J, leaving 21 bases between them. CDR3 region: CASGPPGSPGEQYF. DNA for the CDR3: TGTGCCAGCGGGCCTCCGGGATCCCCGGGAGAGCAGTACTTC.

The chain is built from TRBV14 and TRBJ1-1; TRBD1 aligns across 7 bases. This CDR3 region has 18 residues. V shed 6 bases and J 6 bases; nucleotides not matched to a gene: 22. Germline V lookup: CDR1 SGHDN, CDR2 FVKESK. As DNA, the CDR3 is TGTGCCAGCAGAGAGTGGGCTAGTGAGGGGGCCAAGGACGCTGAAGCTTTCTTT. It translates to CASREWASEGAKDAEAFF.

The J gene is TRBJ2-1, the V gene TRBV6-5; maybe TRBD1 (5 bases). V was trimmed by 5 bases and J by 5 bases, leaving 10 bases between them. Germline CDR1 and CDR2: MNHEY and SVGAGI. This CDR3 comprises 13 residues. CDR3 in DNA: TGTGCCAGCAGTAGACAGTTTAACAATGAGCAGTTCTTC. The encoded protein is CASSRQFNNEQFF.

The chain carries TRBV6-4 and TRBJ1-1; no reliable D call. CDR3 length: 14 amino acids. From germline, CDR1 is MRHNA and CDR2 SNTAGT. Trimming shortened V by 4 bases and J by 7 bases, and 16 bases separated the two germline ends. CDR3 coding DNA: TGTGCCAGCAGTGGAACAGACACCGAGGGTGAAGCTTTCTTT. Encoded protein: CASSGTDTEGEAFF.

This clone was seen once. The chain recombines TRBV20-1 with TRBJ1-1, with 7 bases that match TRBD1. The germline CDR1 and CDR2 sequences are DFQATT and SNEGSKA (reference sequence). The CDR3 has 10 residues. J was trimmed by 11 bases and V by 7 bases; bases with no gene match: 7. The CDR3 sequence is CSVADRRAFF. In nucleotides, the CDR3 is TGCAGTGTCGCGGACAGGCGGGCTTTCTTT.

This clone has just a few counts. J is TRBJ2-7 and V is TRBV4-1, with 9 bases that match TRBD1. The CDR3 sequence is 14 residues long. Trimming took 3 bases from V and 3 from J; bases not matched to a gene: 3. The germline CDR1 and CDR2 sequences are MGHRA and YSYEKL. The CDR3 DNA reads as TGCGCCAGCAGCCACCCGGGACAGGGCTACGAGCAGTACTTC. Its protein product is CASSHPGQGYEQYF.

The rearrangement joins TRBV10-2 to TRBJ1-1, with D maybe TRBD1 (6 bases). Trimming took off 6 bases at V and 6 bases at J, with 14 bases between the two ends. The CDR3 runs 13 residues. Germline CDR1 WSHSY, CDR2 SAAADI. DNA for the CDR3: TGCGCCAGCAGCAGCTACAGGGCCTCTGAAGCTTTCTTT. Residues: CASSSYRASEAFF.

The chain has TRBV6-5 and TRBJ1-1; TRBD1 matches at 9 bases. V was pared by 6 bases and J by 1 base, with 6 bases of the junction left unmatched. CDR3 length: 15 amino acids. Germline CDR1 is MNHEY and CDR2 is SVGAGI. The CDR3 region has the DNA TGTGCCAGCAGCACAGGGGGCGGAGGGAACACTGAAGCTTTCTTT. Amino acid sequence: CASSTGGGGNTEAFF.

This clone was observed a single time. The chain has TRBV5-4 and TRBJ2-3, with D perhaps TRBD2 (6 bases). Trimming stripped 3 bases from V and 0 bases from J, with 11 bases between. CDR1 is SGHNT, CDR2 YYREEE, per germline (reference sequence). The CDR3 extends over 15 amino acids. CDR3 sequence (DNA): TGTGCCAGCAGCTCCGGCGGGGTCAGCACAGATACGCAGTATTTT. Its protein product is CASSSGGVSTDTQYF.

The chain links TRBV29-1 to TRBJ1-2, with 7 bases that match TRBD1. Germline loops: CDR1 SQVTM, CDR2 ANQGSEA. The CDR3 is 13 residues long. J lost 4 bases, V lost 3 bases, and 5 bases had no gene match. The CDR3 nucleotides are TGCAGCGTTGATAGGGGGACAGTCTATGGCTACACCTTC. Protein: CSVDRGTVYGYTF.

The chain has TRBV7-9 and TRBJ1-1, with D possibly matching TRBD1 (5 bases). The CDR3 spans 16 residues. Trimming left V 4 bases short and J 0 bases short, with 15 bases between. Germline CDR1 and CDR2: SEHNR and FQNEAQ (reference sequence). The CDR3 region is CASSSIKTDMNTEAFF. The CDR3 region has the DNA TGTGCCAGCAGCTCCATTAAGACAGACATGAACACTGAAGCTTTCTTT. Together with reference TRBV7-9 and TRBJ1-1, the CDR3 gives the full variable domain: DTGVSQNPRHKITKRGQNVTFRCDPISEHNRLYWYRQTLGQGPEFLTYFQNEAQLEKSRLLSDRFSAERPKGSFSTLEIQRTEQGDSAMYLCASSSIKTDMNTEAFFGQGTRLTVV.

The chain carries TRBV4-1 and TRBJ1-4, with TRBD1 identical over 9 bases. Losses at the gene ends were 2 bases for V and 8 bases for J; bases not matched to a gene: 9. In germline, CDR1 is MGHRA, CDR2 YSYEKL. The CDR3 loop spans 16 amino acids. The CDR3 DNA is TGCGCCAGCAGCCAACTTTCCGGGACAGGGAAGGAAAAACTGTTTTTT. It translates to CASSQLSGTGKEKLFF.

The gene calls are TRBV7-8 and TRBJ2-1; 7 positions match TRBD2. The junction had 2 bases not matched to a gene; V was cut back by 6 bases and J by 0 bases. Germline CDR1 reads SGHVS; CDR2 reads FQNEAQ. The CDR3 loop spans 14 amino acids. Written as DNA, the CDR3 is TGTGCCAGCAGGGGGGGGAGCTCCTACAATGAGCAGTTCTTC. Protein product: CASRGGSSYNEQFF.